This T cell receptor (beta chain) was documented in a study of identical twins. Germline values: CDR1 ENHRY, CDR2 SYGVKD. This CDR3 has 14 residues. J gave up 3 bases and V 4 bases, and 1 base lay outside the gene matches. Study findings and constraints: The models gave estimates that fell short of the out-of-frame TCR alpha sharing seen in monozygotic twins. There was an excess of low generation probability in the out-of-frame alpha sequences that twins shared.

Unique molecular identifiers were in the cDNA, with template-switch universal primer binding. Each CDR3 protein is one row after TCRdb ran MiXCR on the 5' RACE reads. In the table there are about 200,000 distinct CDR3 sequences, around 6.8% of which are singletons. This clonotype was seen a few times. Its antigen is undetermined. The same sample was also used in a study of yellow fever vaccine responses in identical twins.

V is TRBV10-3 and J is TRBJ2-1, with 9 bases lining up with TRBD2. The receptor was isolated from a woman younger than 35 in good health. The sequenced material came from memory (CD45RO+) T cells sorted from blood. The CDR3 sequence: CAISAAGGYNEQFF. CDR3 nucleotide sequence: TGTGCCATCAGTGCAGCGGGGGGCTACAATGAGCAGTTCTTC.